This T cell receptor beta chain came from a study of cytomegalovirus exposure and HLA in healthy donors (dated by TCRdb to about 2017). Background for the entire study: In an earlier analysis of about 560 of the donors, 250 to 300 Gb of sequence data and approximately 100 million unique TCR beta sequences from about 190 million T cells were reported. An early release covering roughly 640 HLA-typed donors comprised 300 to 350 gigabases of sequencing data and approximately 85 million unique TCR sequences. The genetic ancestry cluster associated with self-reported Caucasian donors included approximately 85% of the 300 to 450 genotyped donors. The study aimed to test whether signatures of past pathogen exposure could be identified by cataloging public T cell receptors. The T cell repertoires of under 750 subjects were profiled by immunosequencing and related to cytomegalovirus serostatus. Along with the approximately 700-subject first cohort, a separate validation cohort of over a hundred different subjects was used. High-throughput TCR immunosequencing, statistical association of individual TCRs with disease status, and machine learning were combined to predict cytomegalovirus infection status. In a later analysis, previously published TCR beta repertoires from hundreds of donors were re-analyzed and high-resolution HLA genotyping was added so that TCR occurrence patterns could be studied. In the later analysis, no new phenotypic data were used to find candidate immune exposures; instead, reliance was placed on TCR beta sequences and their occurrence across donors. In an earlier analysis of a few hundred of the donors, high-throughput TCR beta sequencing was used to judge whether each TCR beta V gene segment behaved as functional or pseudogenic. Donor age, sex, ethnicity and CMV serostatus were compiled alongside the repertoire data. Genome-wide SNP genotypes for about 55% of the roughly 670 donors were used in a later genetic analysis, which treated that subset as a discovery cohort. Every discovery cohort repertoire had been produced on one sequencing platform. Both class I and class II loci were covered by HLA typing, at four-digit resolution. Typing coverage differed by locus: A, B, C, DRB1 and DQB1 were typed in roughly 629-640 donors, DQA1 in 522, DPA1 in around 610, and DPB1 in approximately 450. Five DR-DQ haplotypes were treated as single units for association and clustering because of strong linkage in the cohort. On average, around 200,000 unique TCR beta nucleotide sequences were sequenced per donor among 398 genotyped donors of the cohort, with roughly 18% of those sequences being non-productive.

To note about this clone: Its antigen target is currently unknown.

The cohort was made up of 500 to 850 healthy bone marrow donors. Cohort members were all nominally healthy when sampled, although unrecorded immune exposures were likely present. The donor tested CMV seronegative, placing the donor among the 350 or so seronegative members of the cohort. A peripheral blood sample was provided by each donor, and peripheral blood mononuclear cells were used for TCR beta sequencing. The Qiagen DNeasy Blood Extraction Kit was used to extract genomic DNA from the blood cell samples. General conclusions and limits of the study: Because some donors lacked HLA typing at each locus, the association tests relied only on the typed subset. A further reported finding was that TCR beta sequences accurately predicted the HLA-A and HLA-B alleles for most subjects in the first cohort. According to a later analysis, most CMV-associated TCR beta chains appeared to be HLA-restricted, and the HLA associations seemed to be driven largely by CMV exposure. The sequencing pipeline was judged likely to have produced a cluster of highly shared sequence variants as a technical artifact. Linkage disequilibrium might explain the correlated functional status among segregating V segments, but an unknown experimental factor could not be ruled out. Several of the top co-occurrence clusters appeared to be linked to parvovirus B19, influenza, CMV and Epstein-Barr virus, according to a later analysis. Because counts were too low, seventeen rarely observed V segments, including chromosome 9 orphons, were excluded from the earlier analysis of roughly 580 of the donors. Because the 87-base-pair reads could not distinguish some IMGT-functional V segments, including TRBV6-2 and TRBV6-3, those segments were excluded. In a later analysis, the rate of TCR association differed among HLA loci, with DRB1 alleles having the most associated TCRs and HLA-C alleles having the fewest. The study gave a list of more than 150 TCR beta chains associated with cytomegalovirus. Strong co-occurrence of HLA alleles, especially DR and DQ, made assigning TCR associations to individual alleles difficult. The authors suggested that the approach could potentially be generalized to other disease states and immunological phenotypes. Compared with the roughly 670-donor mean, donors in an Asian-associated ancestry cluster had fewer N-insertions in productive TCRs, according to a later genetic analysis. An association between a missense DCLRE1C variant and V-gene and J-gene trimming of TCR beta chains was found in a later genetic analysis and replicated in an independent cohort. Specific HLA alleles were associated with 15,000 to 20,000 TCR beta sequences at a false discovery rate of 0.05 in a later analysis. Across donors, most TCR sequences were observed very rarely, whereas some public TCRs were present in many individuals. In both the original and validation cohorts, the classifier was reported to diagnose cytomegalovirus status with high specificity and sensitivity. Sequencing depth was assumed to be roughly uniform across donors in the presence/absence analyses, though that assumption may not hold. In a later analysis, HLA-associated TCR beta chains showed more clonal expansion and lower generation probabilities than non-associated chains that were equally common. CMV serostatus was the only immune exposure information available for the cohort. Only TCR beta chains were sequenced in this cohort, and the absence of alpha or paired-chain data limited detectable features. In an earlier analysis of some 500 of the donors, most TCR beta V segments appeared in productive rearrangements about 90% or about 30% of the time, broadly matching IMGT annotations. In vitro tests confirmed that a few of the cytomegalovirus-associated TCR beta chains recognize cytomegalovirus antigens.

From the cysteine through the phenylalanine, the CDR3 covers 16 amino acids. Left in the record is the CDR3 DNA by itself, 48 bases read in frame from the first base. V and J are trimmed by 0 bases and 0 bases, and the gene matches miss 2 bases of the junction. CDR1 MNHNS and CDR2 SASEGT were looked up in the germline V gene. Receptors were amplified or captured by the immunoSEQ multiplex PCR assay. The multiplex PCR relied on a mix of 60 forward primers for TCR Vbeta segments and 13 reverse primers for TCR Jbeta segments. A multiplex PCR assay on genomic DNA amplified the CDR3 region of rearranged TCR beta genes. The amplified TCR beta libraries were sequenced on the Illumina HiSeq System as 87-base-pair reads. The source study handled its data this way. In a later analysis, tens of millions of unique TCR beta chains were counted across the roughly 610 repertoires, and about 9.9 million of these chains were shared by at least two donors. Raw reads were error-corrected and collapsed into unique sequences with a nearest-neighbor algorithm that merged closely related sequences to remove PCR and sequencing errors. CDR3 sequences were aligned to IMGT reference sequences to assign V, D and J gene segments. For a sequence to be retained, at least a six-nucleotide match to both a V gene segment and a J gene segment was required. Rearrangements were classified as productive when the CDR3 lacked stop codons and remained in frame with V and J, and all other rearrangements were classified as non-productive. Following IMGT convention, CDR3 was defined as the stretch from the second conserved V-encoded cysteine to the conserved J-encoded phenylalanine. The earlier analysis of roughly 590 of the donors excluded sequences that lacked an unambiguous match to a single V gene segment. In an earlier analysis of more than 500 of the donors, a V segment was called functional when productive rearrangements were above 56.7%, and segregating when the standard deviation between donors exceeded 5%. To diagnose cytomegalovirus status from the catalog of TCR beta chain sequences, a statistical classification framework was built. In a later analysis, TCR nucleotide sequences were compared against IMGT/GENE-DB human TR gene sequences so that V and J genes could be assigned. A later analysis assigned CDR3 sequences and most-parsimonious VDJ recombination scenarios with the TCRdist pipeline. A later analysis defined each TCR beta chain by its CDR3 amino acid sequence plus V-gene family, and excluded reads lacking a unique V-gene family. As a way to deal with suspected cross-contamination and a sequencing artifact, a later analysis dropped 450 to 700 nucleotide sequences that were highly shared and had low generation probability. A later analysis calculated a clonal expansion index for each public chain from normalized within-repertoire ranks of inferred template counts. A later analysis computed generation probabilities with a VDJ recombination model fitted to out-of-frame rearrangements, and checked the results against IGoR. Hypergeometric tests were used in a later analysis to score TCR-TCR, TCR-HLA and TCR-CMV co-occurrence, with a repertoire-size bias correction applied to the TCR pairs. In a later analysis, false discovery rates were estimated by permuting HLA or CMV assignments 20 times. In a later analysis, co-occurring TCRs were grouped using DBSCAN, and TCRdist sequence similarity was added for clustering within HLA-allele-positive subsets. Co-occurrence clustering excluded repertoires with fewer than 30,000 or more than 120,000 public chains, plus five with anomalous nucleotide sharing. The table was pulled from immuneACCESS by TCRdb, which kept in-frame rearrangements only. Such tables lose some clones; where checked, under half of the loss comes from unresolved V genes, and the rest has no known cause. V and J calls and clone size follow that table, whereas D and trimming were derived from the DNA. The sample table gives 96,000 or so clones. Under 4.5% of the sample comes from the top ten.

This sequence originates from a woman aged 25-40 years in good health and CMV-seronegative. The sequencing input was PBMCs. Recombination joined TRBV6-1 with TRBJ1-5; 7 bases in the middle match TRBD1. The CDR3 region reads CASSEAQGVSNQPQHF. The nucleotides are TGTGCCAGCAGTGAAGCCCAGGGGGTTAGCAATCAGCCCCAGCATTTT.